These 23 T cell receptor beta chains originate from one sample sequenced in a study of patients and donors after allogeneic stem cell transplantation. TCRdb itself ran the RT-PCR reads through MiXCR, one entry per CDR3 protein. Altogether about 400,000 distinct CDR3 sequences are present, roughly 17% being singletons, with the ten largest covering around 7.2%. The sample taken for sequencing was blood, either unsorted or a sorted T cell fraction (not recorded which). The receptors were gathered from a human donor who was either an allogeneic HSCT recipient or a stem cell or donor lymphocyte infusion donor (not recorded which). It is not recorded whose cells these are; they may come from a transplant donor.

The rearrangement links TRBV4-1 to TRBJ2-1; 9 nucleotides align to TRBD2. The CDR3 is 16 residues long. CDR1 and CDR2 from the germline V gene are MGHRA and YSYEKL. Trimming at V came to 1 base and at J to 7 bases, leaving 8 bases not matched to a gene. The CDR3 region is CASSQGSGGTRNEQFF. The CDR3 nucleotides are TGCGCCAGCAGCCAAGGAAGCGGGGGGACTCGGAATGAGCAGTTCTTC.

This clonotype was seen only a few times. V and J are TRBV6-2 or TRBV6-3 and TRBJ2-1; no definite D call. The CDR3 contains 14 residues. Trimming cost V 0 bases and J 4 bases, with 7 bases left between them. The germline CDR1 and CDR2 sequences are MNHEY and SVGEGT. CDR3 nucleotide sequence: TGTGCCAGCAGTTACTCTCCCGCTTACAATGAGCAGTTCTTC. This encodes CASSYSPAYNEQFF.

Concerning this clonotype itself: The junction departs from the called germline gene at one end, perhaps through a read error. This chain uses TRBV7-2 with TRBJ1-3; a weak D match, TRBD1 (5 bases). The CDR3 has 17 amino acids. Germline values: CDR1 SGHTA, CDR2 FQGNSA. For the CDR3, the DNA is TGTGCCAGCAACTTAGACGGGCCAGGGCTGTCTGGAAACACCATATATTTT. The encoded protein is CASNLDGPGLSGNTIYF.

This chain connects TRBV11-3 to TRBJ2-5; tentatively, D is TRBD2 (5 bases). V gave up 0 bases and J gave up 5 bases, with 16 bases separating them. The germline CDR1 and CDR2 sequences are SGHNT and YENEEA. This CDR3 comprises 16 residues. CDR3 DNA: TGTGCCAGCAGCTTAGATTCGGGGAGCGCCTTGGAGACCCAGTACTTC. This codes for CASSLDSGSALETQYF.

This clonotype was seen a handful of times. In DNA, the CDR3 is TGTGCCAGCAGTTTTGGGCAGCGGTCGGATACGCAGTATTTT. It is translated as CASSFGQRSDTQYF. The chain recombines TRBV12-3 or TRBV12-4 with TRBJ2-3; possible D gene TRBD2, 5 bases. V was shortened by 3 bases and J by 6 bases, with 13 bases between the two germline ends. This CDR3 is 14 amino acids long.

V usage is TRBV27 and J usage is TRBJ1-5; D gene uncertain. The V gene lost 3 bases and the J gene lost 0 bases, with 12 bases spanning the gap. The germline gives CDR1 MNHEY, CDR2 SMNVEV (reference sequence). The length of the CDR3 is 16 residues. In nucleotides, the CDR3 is TGTGCCAGCAGTTTCTCGGCCAGCCATAGCAATCAGCCCCAGCATTTT. This sequence encodes CASSFSASHSNQPQHF.

The table lists this clonotype with many counts. This chain joins TRBV11-2 and TRBJ2-7; 12 bases are shared with TRBD2. The CDR3 is made up of 14 amino acids. Trimming took 4 bases from V and 6 from J; bases not matched to a gene: 4. Germline loops: CDR1 SGHAT, CDR2 FQNNGV. The CDR3 is CASSWTSGTFEQYF. CDR3 nucleotides: TGTGCCAGCAGCTGGACTAGCGGGACCTTCGAGCAGTACTTC.

CDR3 bases: TGTGCCACCAGCGTTTCGATCTCTGGGGCCAACGTCCTGACTTTC. Its protein is CATSVSISGANVLTF. The V and J genes are TRBV15 and TRBJ2-6; D ambiguous. Trimming cost V 5 bases and J 0 bases, with 8 bases left between them. Germline loops: CDR1 LNHNV, CDR2 YYDKDF (reference sequence). The length of the CDR3 is 15 residues. Together with reference TRBV15 and TRBJ2-6, the CDR3 gives the full variable domain: DAMVIQNPRYQVTQFGKPVTLSCSQTLNHNVMYWYQQKSSQAPKLLFHYYDKDFNNEADTPDNFQSRRPNTSFCFLDIRSPGLGDTAMYLCATSVSISGANVLTFGAGSRLTVL.

This clonotype was detected only a few times. This chain uses TRBV20-1 with TRBJ1-1; D is unclear. Trimming pared 6 bases from V and 4 bases from J, leaving 15 bases between. Germline lookup yields CDR1 DFQATT and CDR2 SNEGSKA (reference sequence). This CDR3 spans 13 amino acids. CDR3 DNA: TGCAGTGCCCCCCGGGGAGGGAGCACTGAAGCTTTCTTT. Translation gives CSAPRGGSTEAFF.

This clonotype was recorded a few times. V gene TRBV11-2 combines with J gene TRBJ2-7; 7 bases align to TRBD1. The CDR3 runs 15 residues. Trimming cost V 7 bases and J 2 bases; bases outside gene matches: 11. Germline CDR1 SGHAT, CDR2 FQNNGV. The CDR3 nucleotides read TGTGCCAGCAACCTCCGGACAGGAGAAACCTACGAGCAGTACTTC. This translates into CASNLRTGETYEQYF.

The genes are TRBV9 and TRBJ1-2; unclear D gene. V lost 4 bases to trimming and J lost 3 bases, with 16 bases between them. The CDR3 covers 15 residues. The germline V gene has CDR1 SGDLS and CDR2 YYNGEE. This CDR3 is CASSSSSLGDYGYTF. CDR3 nucleotide sequence: TGTGCCAGCAGCTCAAGTAGTCTGGGAGACTATGGCTACACCTTC.

For the CDR3, the DNA is TGTGCCAGCAGCCCGGATGGGAAGACTGAAGCTTTCTTT. This encodes CASSPDGKTEAFF. The chain joins TRBV5-6 to TRBJ1-1; D call uncertain. V lost 4 bases, J lost 5 bases, and 12 bases lay in between. Per germline, CDR1 SGHDT and CDR2 YYEEEE. This CDR3 is 13 amino acids long.

This clonotype was picked up a small number of times. The chain carries TRBV9 and TRBJ2-6; 8 nucleotides align to TRBD1. Germline CDR1 and CDR2: SGDLS and YYNGEE. The CDR3 is made up of 15 amino acids. V trimming: 5 bases; J trimming: 4 bases; junction bases outside the gene matches: 5. The CDR3 DNA sequence: TGTGCCAGCAGGCAGGGGGCCTCGGGGGCCAACGTCCTGACTTTC. Protein: CASRQGASGANVLTF.

In nucleotides, the CDR3 is TGCGCCAGCAGGCAGACAGGGGCCTACGAGCAGTACTTC. Protein product: CASRQTGAYEQYF. This chain uses TRBV4-1 with TRBJ2-7; 8 positions match TRBD1. Germline lookup yields CDR1 MGHRA and CDR2 YSYEKL. After removal of 6 bases from V and 2 bases from J, the junction contained 3 bases not matched to a gene. The CDR3 length is 13 residues.

A few counts support this clonotype. The gene calls are TRBV3-1 and TRBJ2-3, with D perhaps TRBD2 (5 bases). Germline V gene data show CDR1 as LGHDT and CDR2 as YNNKEL (reference sequence). The CDR3 extends over 14 amino acids. Trimming cost V 4 bases and J 3 bases, with 11 bases left between them. CDR3 sequence (DNA): TGTGCCAGCAGCCGACTACCACTTACAGATACGCAGTATTTT. It encodes CASSRLPLTDTQYF.

This clonotype was found many times. The rearrangement links TRBV29-1 to TRBJ2-1; 13 nucleotides line up with TRBD2. There are 20 residues in the CDR3. Germline CDR1 is SQVTM and CDR2 is ANQGSEA. V was pared by 4 bases and J by 0 bases, with 15 bases of the junction left unmatched. CDR3 sequence (DNA): TGCAGCGTTGGGGGCAGGTGGACTAGCGGGAGAAGGAGCTCCTACAATGAGCAGTTCTTC. Protein: CSVGGRWTSGRRSSYNEQFF.

V gene TRBV24-1 combines with J gene TRBJ1-1; maybe TRBD1 (6 bases). The germline gives CDR1 KGHDR, CDR2 SFDVKD. V was pared by 5 bases and J by 1 base, with 7 bases between. The CDR3 loop spans 13 amino acids. CDR3 in amino acids: CATSADRNTEAFF. The CDR3 DNA reads as TGTGCCACCAGTGCGGACAGGAACACTGAAGCTTTCTTT.

This clonotype showed up just a few times. The chain recombines TRBV4-1 with TRBJ1-2; the D gene is possibly TRBD1 (5 bases). Trimming stripped 2 bases from V and 4 bases from J, with 23 bases between. Germline V lookup: CDR1 MGHRA, CDR2 YSYEKL. The CDR3 is 18 amino acids. CDR3 amino acids: CASSQPALIRGGSYGYTF. The CDR3 nucleotides read TGCGCCAGCAGCCAACCAGCTCTGATCCGGGGCGGGTCCTATGGCTACACCTTC.

V and J are TRBV4-3 and TRBJ1-6, with unresolved D. From germline, CDR1 is LGHNA and CDR2 YSLEER. This CDR3 is built from 13 residues. With 4 bases removed from V and 6 bases from J, the gap between germline ends came to 7 bases. CDR3 nucleotides: TGCGCCAGCAGCCGGAACAGTAATTCACCCCTCCACTTT. This encodes CASSRNSNSPLHF.

The rearrangement links TRBV2 to TRBJ1-2, with TRBD1 matching over 8 bases. This CDR3 region has 15 residues. J was trimmed by 0 bases and V by 10 bases; bases with no gene match: 10. CDR1 and CDR2 (germline): SNHLY, FYNNEI. The CDR3 spells CATGTGAQTNYGYTF. In DNA, the CDR3 is TGTGCCACCGGGACAGGCGCTCAAACTAACTATGGCTACACCTTC.

This clonotype was counted at least ten times. The rearrangement joins TRBV12-3 or TRBV12-4 to TRBJ2-5, with unresolved D. The CDR3 is 18 amino acids. With 5 bases removed from V and 1 base from J, the gap between germline ends came to 23 bases. CDR3 nucleotides: TGTGCCAGCAGTCTGCAGTCTTGGGATCCGAGGATCCAAGAGACCCAGTACTTC. It translates to CASSLQSWDPRIQETQYF.

V usage is TRBV6-5 and J usage is TRBJ1-4; a possible D gene is TRBD1 (5 bases). CDR3 length: 16 amino acids. CDR1 is MNHEY, CDR2 SVGAGI, per germline. The germline V and J ends were trimmed by 0 bases and 10 bases, with 18 bases remaining between them. CDR3 sequence: CASSYSSFRAGGKLFF. The CDR3 bases are TGTGCCAGCAGTTACTCGTCATTCAGGGCTGGTGGAAAACTGTTTTTT.

This clonotype was seen ten or more times. The V gene is TRBV28, the J gene TRBJ1-2, with TRBD1 matching over 9 bases. The CDR3 consists of 14 residues. Germline CDR1 is MDHEN and CDR2 is SYDVKM. V lost 7 bases, J lost 4 bases, and 7 bases stayed unmatched. The CDR3 sequence: CASTESGQGYGYTF. In nucleotides, the CDR3 is TGTGCCAGCACCGAGTCGGGACAGGGCTATGGCTACACCTTC.